This T cell receptor (beta chain) is from a study of vaccination and CD4 T cells after COVID-19. Study-wide context: Sampling after COVID took place at a median of about 98 days (range 35 to 161) following diagnosis.

Cultured CD4+ T cells had their DNA profiled by the Oncomine TCR Beta short-read assay. TCRdb fed the PCR reads into MiXCR, producing one record per CDR3 protein. The sample includes about 5,400 distinct CDR3 sequences, roughly 44% seen only once; the top ten take more than 30%. Worth noting for this clonotype: Its specificity is unknown.

Stated treatment: roughly nine-day PBMC culture with coronavirus spike peptide pools or control peptides (ViraFEST assay). Pre-COVID-19 pandemic sampling (2011-2018) yielded the unexposed donor's CD4+ T cells. T cells were expanded with peptide pools, and expanded clonotypes were identified by TCR sequencing. Culture conditions combined a few million PBMCs per well with 10 IU/ml IL-2 and roughly 10 ug/ml peptide pools. Germline V gene sequence: CDR1 SGDLS, CDR2 YYNGEE. V lost 4 bases to trimming and J lost 4 bases; unmatched junction nucleotides: 9. The CDR3 runs to 15 residues. The chain combines TRBV9 with TRBJ1-2, with 8 positions matching TRBD1. The sequence was obtained from a human donor in good health. Input material: CD4+ T cells from blood, cultured in vitro. In DNA, the CDR3 is TGTGCCAGCAGCAAGGTGGACAGGGTCCCCTATGGCTACACCTTC. It is translated as CASSKVDRVPYGYTF.